This note documents a single T cell receptor (beta chain) sequence. The data were obtained in a study of Ad26.COV2.S vaccination and SARS-CoV-2 variants. Treatment reported: 15 to 20 received Ad26.COV2.S at low or high dose, single or two shots; 5 received placebo; per-sample allocation not given. Material that was analyzed had been drawn on day 63 after the first vaccine or placebo injection. Trimming cost V 0 bases and J 0 bases, with 13 bases left between them. CDR3 size: 16 residues. Germline lookup yields CDR1 SGHNT and CDR2 YYREEE (reference sequence). Repertoires were generated with immunoSEQ multiplex PCR, while TCRdb's copy carries only in-frame clones and drops some. The sample lists 380,000 or so clones; roughly four fifths were seen once.

The receptor was isolated from a person aged 18 to 59 who received the Ad26.COV2.S COVID-19 vaccine or a placebo. V usage is TRBV5-4 and J usage is TRBJ2-7, with D uncertain. The specimen comprised peripheral blood, sampled in a trial of Ad26.COV2.S vaccine versus placebo. The CDR3: CASSLGLRASSYEQYF. The CDR3 DNA sequence: TGTGCCAGCAGCTTGGGGCTTCGCGCCAGCTCCTACGAGCAGTACTTC. The variable domain in full, with the rest retrieved from reference TRBV5-4 and TRBJ2-7, is ETGVTQSPTHLIKTRGQQVTLRCSSQSGHNTVSWYQQALGQGPQFIFQYYREEENGRGNFPPRFSGLQFPNYSSELNVNALELDDSALYLCASSLGLRASSYEQYFGPGTRLTVT.